One sample yielded the 26 T cell receptor beta chains listed below, sequenced in a study of post-analysis software for immune sequencing data. General observations from the study: Compared with controls, patients had more of about 5 TRBV segments, including TRBV5-6, TRBV5-1 and TRBV20-1.

These TCRs are of unknown antigen specificity. Unique molecular identifiers featured in each of the TCR beta cDNA libraries. TCRdb called the PCR reads again in MiXCR, with one record for every CDR3 protein. The data hold 400,000 to 500,000 distinct CDR3 sequences, with roughly 38% observed a single time. The sequenced material came from blood. Source of these receptors: a girl aged 2-10 years with multiple sclerosis.

V gene TRBV29-1 combines with J gene TRBJ1-1, with a possible D match to TRBD1 (6 bases). The V and J ends lost 4 bases and 11 bases respectively, with 20 bases between them. The germline CDR1 and CDR2 sequences are SQVTM and ANQGSEA. The CDR3 totals 13 residues. The CDR3 DNA follows: TGCAGCGTTGTGAGGACAGCAGGTGATAGGGCTTTCTTT. As protein: CSVVRTAGDRAFF.

This clonotype was recorded a few times. The V and J genes are TRBV4-3 and TRBJ2-2; 10 nucleotides agree with TRBD2. The CDR3 sequence is 17 residues long. Germline trimming cut 1 base from V and 0 bases from J; bases unmatched to any gene: 2. CDR1 LGHNA and CDR2 YSLEER come from the germline V gene. CDR3 nucleotides: TGCGCCAGCAGCCAAGTGGGACTAGCGTCGAACACCGGGGAGCTGTTTTTT. It is translated as CASSQVGLASNTGELFF.

The chain employs TRBV6-5 and TRBJ2-5, with 9 bases fitting TRBD1. The J call could be wrong; TRBJ2-7 is a better fit for the DNA end. Germline CDR1 MNHEY, CDR2 SVGAGI. The CDR3 consists of 14 residues. CDR3 sequence (DNA): TGTGCCAGCAGTTACACGGACAGGGGCGACGAGCAGTACTTC. Its translation: CASSYTDRGDEQYF.

The chain carries TRBV29-1 and TRBJ2-7; TRBD2 matches 7 bases. Trimming took 7 bases from V and 7 from J; bases not matched to a gene: 7. This CDR3 comprises 11 residues. Germline values: CDR1 SQVTM, CDR2 ANQGSEA. The CDR3 nucleotides read TGCAGCGCTCGGGAGGTGGATGAGCAGTACTTC. Its protein product is CSAREVDEQYF.

The gene calls are TRBV4-2 and TRBJ2-5; perhaps D is TRBD1 or TRBD2 (5 bases each). The J call is uncertain, as TRBJ2-7 better fits the DNA end. Germline CDR1 LGHNA, CDR2 YNFKEQ. The CDR3 is 16 residues long. The chain's CDR3 is CASSQGSPGRPGEQYF. CDR3 coding DNA: TGTGCCAGCAGCCAAGGTTCCCCGGGACGTCCCGGCGAGCAGTACTTC.

This clonotype was seen only a few times. V gene TRBV27 combines with J gene TRBJ2-3, with a tentative D call TRBD2 (6 bases). Germline CDR1 is MNHEY and CDR2 is SMNVEV (reference sequence). V gave up 0 bases and J gave up 6 bases, with 16 bases separating them. This CDR3 contains 16 residues. DNA for the CDR3: TGTGCCAGCAGTTTATCCCTGGGACTCCCCAGTGATACGCAGTATTTT. This codes for CASSLSLGLPSDTQYF.

The V gene is TRBV7-3, the J gene TRBJ2-1, with 11 bases aligning to TRBD2. The CDR3 is made up of 17 amino acids. J was trimmed by 10 bases and V by 5 bases; bases with no gene match: 16. CDR1 is SGHTA, CDR2 FQGTGA, per germline. The DNA of the CDR3 is TGTGCCAGCAGCCCCGGGACTAGCGGCCTAGTACGGGGAGAGCAGTTCTTC. It yields the protein CASSPGTSGLVRGEQFF.

A single count supports this clonotype. One end of the junction does not line up with germline, which may come from a read error. The rearrangement uses TRBV25-1 and TRBJ2-7, with D uncertain. The V gene's germline CDR1 is MGHDK and CDR2 SYGVNS. The CDR3 totals 14 residues. This CDR3 reads CASSEQHSNYEQCF. In DNA, the CDR3 is TGTGCCAGCAGTGAACAGCATTCTAACTACGAGCAGTGCTTC.

This clonotype was recorded a few times. The genes are TRBV20-1 and TRBJ1-1; possibly TRBD1 for D (6 bases). The CDR3 covers 15 residues. The ends were cut back, 1 base at V and 1 base at J, with 13 bases in the middle. In germline, CDR1 is DFQATT, CDR2 SNEGSKA (reference sequence). The CDR3 reads CSARGWGATNTEAFF. CDR3 sequence (DNA): TGCAGTGCTAGAGGGTGGGGGGCGACGAACACTGAAGCTTTCTTT.

In this sample, this clonotype turned up a few times. The chain employs TRBV28 and TRBJ2-1; 13 bases map to TRBD2. The CDR3 is made up of 17 amino acids. Germline trimming cut 5 bases from V and 7 bases from J; bases unmatched to any gene: 11. The V gene's germline CDR1 is MDHEN and CDR2 SYDVKM. In DNA, the CDR3 is TGTGCCAGCAGTCCCCTTCCGACTAGCGGGGGGTATAATGAGCAGTTCTTC. This encodes CASSPLPTSGGYNEQFF.

This clonotype was observed a few times. This chain connects TRBV12-3 or TRBV12-4 to TRBJ1-2; 10 bases are shared with TRBD1. Unmatched junction bases numbered 18, after V lost 9 bases and J lost 8 bases. The CDR3 length is 16 residues. As DNA, the CDR3 is TGTGCCAGGAACTTGACAGGGGGCTTGGGATATAGCGGCTACACCTTC. It specifies CARNLTGGLGYSGYTF.

The chain recombines TRBV7-2 with TRBJ2-7; 8 bases match TRBD2. J lost 1 base, V lost 4 bases, and 12 bases had no gene match. The CDR3 has 17 amino acids. The germline gives CDR1 SGHTA, CDR2 FQGNSA. Here the CDR3 DNA reads TGTGCCAGCAGCTCGACGACTAGCGCACTCCGGTCCTACGAGCAGTACTTC. This codes for CASSSTTSALRSYEQYF.

The rearrangement uses TRBV7-9 and TRBJ1-1; 11 positions agree with TRBD1. CDR1 and CDR2 from the germline V gene are SEHNR and FQNEAQ (reference sequence). The CDR3 is 20 residues long. Trimming at V came to 5 bases and at J to 5 bases, leaving 22 bases not matched to a gene. The CDR3 sequence: CASSKRTGGEKWALGTEAFF. In DNA, the CDR3 is TGTGCCAGCAGCAAACGGACAGGGGGCGAGAAATGGGCCCTGGGAACTGAAGCTTTCTTT.

This clonotype was detected only a few times. The genes are TRBV24-1 and TRBJ1-6; unclear D gene. CDR3 length: 13 amino acids. CDR1 and CDR2 (germline): KGHDR, SFDVKD. Trimming took off 12 bases at V and 6 bases at J, with 14 bases between the two ends. The CDR3 DNA follows: TGTGCCCAACGTGGGTTCGTTAATTCACCCCTCCACTTT. It encodes CAQRGFVNSPLHF.

The V gene is TRBV11-2, the J gene TRBJ2-5; D is unclear. This CDR3 is built from 14 residues. Germline CDR1 SGHAT, CDR2 FQNNGV. Trimming removed 5 bases from V and 4 bases from J, with 14 bases in between. For the CDR3, the DNA is TGTGCCAGCAGCCCATCCAGCCCCTCAGAGACCCAGTACTTC. Translation gives CASSPSSPSETQYF.

The chain uses TRBV5-1 and TRBJ2-4, with D unclear. The end of the DNA is better explained by TRBJ2-5, so the J call may be wrong. Germline assignment: CDR1 SGHRS and CDR2 YFSETQ. CDR3 length: 14 amino acids. CDR3 in DNA: TGCGCCAGCAGCTTGGTCACAGACCAAGAGACCCAGTACTTC. This translates into CASSLVTDQETQYF.

The chain employs TRBV5-1 and TRBJ2-3, with D hard to call. The CDR3 has 12 residues. Trimming took off 1 base at V and 8 bases at J, with 8 bases between the two ends. Germline V gene data show CDR1 as SGHRS and CDR2 as YFSETQ. This chain's CDR3 is CASSLTQATQYF. In nucleotides, the CDR3 is TGCGCCAGCAGCTTGACTCAGGCTACGCAGTATTTT.

This chain joins TRBV5-1 and TRBJ2-2, with 10 bases that match TRBD2. V was clipped by 4 bases and J by 1 base; unmatched bases: 4. From germline, CDR1 is SGHRS and CDR2 YFSETQ. The length of the CDR3 is 16 residues. CDR3 residues: CASSPRTSGNTGELFF. The CDR3 bases are TGCGCCAGCAGCCCCAGGACTAGCGGGAACACCGGGGAGCTGTTTTTT. The entire variable domain, with the rest obtained from reference TRBV5-1 and TRBJ2-2, is as follows: KAGVTQTPRYLIKTRGQQVTLSCSPISGHRSVSWYQQTPGQGLQFLFEYFSETQRNKGNFPGRFSGRQFSNSRSEMNVSTLELGDSALYLCASSPRTSGNTGELFFGEGSRLTVL.

The V gene is TRBV3-1, the J gene TRBJ2-5; D gene uncertain. In germline, CDR1 is LGHDT, CDR2 YNNKEL (reference sequence). There are 12 residues in the CDR3. Trimming removed 8 bases from V and 5 bases from J, with 12 bases in between. CDR3 nucleotides: TGTGCCAGCGAAGGCCTAGGGGAGACCCAGTACTTC. It is translated as CASEGLGETQYF.

The gene calls are TRBV7-2 and TRBJ2-5, with TRBD2 matching 9 bases. J was trimmed by 4 bases and V by 5 bases; bases with no gene match: 20. The germline gives CDR1 SGHTA, CDR2 FQGNSA. This CDR3 spans 19 amino acids. This CDR3 is CTSSPRRDPSGTFGETQYF. The DNA for the CDR3 is TGTACCAGCAGCCCCCGAAGAGATCCTAGCGGGACTTTCGGAGAGACCCAGTACTTC.

The chain is built from TRBV6-5 and TRBJ2-1; tentatively, D is TRBD1 (6 bases). The CDR3 is made up of 14 amino acids. CDR1 is MNHEY and CDR2 is SVGAGI in the germline V gene. V was clipped by 0 bases and J by 3 bases, with 6 bases between them. The CDR3 bases are TGTGCCAGCAGTTACTCGGGACACTACAATGAGCAGTTCTTC. Protein sequence: CASSYSGHYNEQFF.

The rearrangement links TRBV15 to TRBJ2-1; 8 positions agree with TRBD2. Germline assignment: CDR1 LNHNV and CDR2 YYDKDF (reference sequence). Unmatched junction bases numbered 2, after V lost 0 bases and J lost 4 bases. CDR3 length: 15 amino acids. In nucleotides, the CDR3 is TGTGCCACCAGCAGAGACCCTAGCGGGTACAATGAGCAGTTCTTC. The encoded protein is CATSRDPSGYNEQFF. Complete variable domain (other parts from reference TRBV15 and TRBJ2-1): DAMVIQNPRYQVTQFGKPVTLSCSQTLNHNVMYWYQQKSSQAPKLLFHYYDKDFNNEADTPDNFQSRRPNTSFCFLDIRSPGLGDTAMYLCATSRDPSGYNEQFFGPGTRLTVL.

The rearrangement uses TRBV15 and TRBJ2-5; 7 positions agree with TRBD1. Germline V lookup: CDR1 LNHNV, CDR2 YYDKDF (reference sequence). The J segment lost 5 bases and the V segment lost 1 base, leaving 7 bases of the junction unmatched. The CDR3 loop spans 15 amino acids. The CDR3 nucleotides are TGTGCCACCAGCAGAGTATTAAAGGGGGCGGAGACCCAGTACTTC. Its translation is CATSRVLKGAETQYF. Looking up the rest from reference TRBV15 and TRBJ2-5 gives the full variable domain: DAMVIQNPRYQVTQFGKPVTLSCSQTLNHNVMYWYQQKSSQAPKLLFHYYDKDFNNEADTPDNFQSRRPNTSFCFLDIRSPGLGDTAMYLCATSRVLKGAETQYFGPGTRLLVL.

This clonotype turned up a few times. V and J are TRBV7-3 and TRBJ1-4; no firm D call. The CDR3 is made up of 14 amino acids. V was shortened by 0 bases and J by 6 bases, with 8 bases between the two germline ends. Germline CDR1 is SGHTA and CDR2 is FQGTGA. Written as DNA, the CDR3 is TGTGCCAGCAGCTTAACAGGGTGGTATGAAAAACTGTTTTTT. It specifies CASSLTGWYEKLFF.

The rearrangement uses TRBV29-1 and TRBJ2-7, with D hard to call. This CDR3 has 15 amino acids. Germline CDR1 reads SQVTM; CDR2 reads ANQGSEA. With 5 bases removed from V and 1 base from J, the gap between germline ends came to 18 bases. This CDR3 is CSVLARGKQSYEQYF. CDR3 DNA sequence: TGCAGCGTTTTAGCACGTGGGAAGCAATCCTACGAGCAGTACTTC.

This clonotype was recorded a few times. This chain joins TRBV29-1 and TRBJ1-1; no clear D. The CDR3 spans 12 residues. CDR1 is SQVTM, CDR2 ANQGSEA, per germline. The V end lost 0 bases, the J end lost 0 bases, and 2 bases lay between the germline ends. CDR3 coding DNA: TGCAGCGTTGAAGATATGAACACTGAAGCTTTCTTT. Translating gives CSVEDMNTEAFF.